This is a list of T cell receptor beta chains from one sample in a study of T cell responses to AZD1222 COVID-19 vaccine. The protocol was immunoSEQ multiplex PCR, while the TCRdb copy is restricted to in-frame clones and leaves out a portion. The profile covers 100,000 or so clones, with approximately 87% appearing a single time and about 3.3% taken by the ten largest. Specimen: peripheral blood, collected on day 0 of AZD1222 vaccination. These receptors came from an adult in good health. Each CDR3 is given with its conserved first and last residue. D genes are given only for firm matches. Size is omitted from some rows. Given values are once, few, many or a class for expanded clones.

>TRBJ1-1|TRBV7-9|.|.
TGTGCCAGCAGCTTAGGGGCCAGCCACCCTGGCACTGAAGCTTTCTTT
CASSLGASHPGTEAFF
>TRBJ1-2|TRBV18|TRBD1|.
TGTGCCAGCTCACCAGGTCCAGGGGGATTGGATGGCTACACCTTC
CASSPGPGGLDGYTF
>TRBJ1-4|TRBV6-5|TRBD1|.
TGTGCCAGCAGTTACGAGGGGACAGGGGTCGAAAAACTGTTTTTT
CASSYEGTGVEKLFF
>TRBJ1-2|TRBV15|.|.
TGTGCCACCAGCAGGGACAACTATGGCTACACCTTC
CATSRDNYGYTF
>TRBJ1-1|TRBV7-3|.|.
TGTGCCAGCAGCCCACAGCCTTTGGGCACTGAAGCTTTCTTT
CASSPQPLGTEAFF
>TRBJ2-5|TRBV7-9|.|.
TGTGCCAGCAGCTTAGTGTGGCTTAGGACAGAAGAGACCCAGTACTTC
CASSLVWLRTEETQYF
>TRBJ2-1|TRBV2|.|.
TGTGCCAGCAGTGAATTTTTGGATGAGCAGTTCTTC
CASSEFLDEQFF
>TRBJ1-1|TRBV7-6|.|.
TGTGCCAGCAGCTTATCCATGAACACTGAAGCTTTCTTT
CASSLSMNTEAFF
>TRBJ2-5|TRBV5-1|.|.
TGCGCCAGCAGCCTAGACAGTGCCCGAGAGACCCAGTACTTC
CASSLDSARETQYF
>TRBJ2-1|TRBV18|.|.
TGTGCCAGCTCACCTAGGCTCAGCGATGAGCAGTTCTTC
CASSPRLSDEQFF
>TRBJ2-5|TRBV3-1/TRBV3-2|.|.
TGTGCCAGCAGCCAAGAGGTGGGCAGTCTACAAGAGACCCAGTACTTC
CASSQEVGSLQETQYF
>TRBJ2-3|TRBV4-3|.|.
TGCGCCAGCAGCCAAGAAATTCATGGGGGGGCGGCTGTAGCAGATACGCAGTATTTT
CASSQEIHGGAAVADTQYF
>TRBJ2-1|TRBV6-5|.|.
TGTGCCAGCAGTTACTCGAGGGGATCCGATGAGCAGTTCTTC
CASSYSRGSDEQFF
>TRBJ1-5|TRBV3-1/TRBV3-2|TRBD1|.
TGTGCCAGCAGCCCGGGGACAGGGGCTCAGCCCCAGCATTTT
CASSPGTGAQPQHF
>TRBJ1-3|TRBV5-1|TRBD1|.
TGCGCCAGCAGCTTCGGACAGGGATCATCAGATAGAAACACCATATATTTT
CASSFGQGSSDRNTIYF
>TRBJ1-2|TRBV5-1|.|.
TGCGCCAGCAGCCCTCCCGCGGGGGATAACTATGGCTACACCTTC
CASSPPAGDNYGYTF
>TRBJ2-5|TRBV18|.|.
TGTGCCAGCTCACCATCGACACGGCAAGAGACCCAGTACTTC
CASSPSTRQETQYF
>TRBJ2-5|TRBV27|TRBD1|.
TGTGCCAGCAGTTTCTTCGGACAGGGAGAGACCCAGTACTTC
CASSFFGQGETQYF
>TRBJ2-1|TRBV19|TRBD2|.
TGTGCCAGTAGTGACGGGGGGGCCAGTAATGAGCAGTTCTTC
CASSDGGASNEQFF
>TRBJ2-5|TRBV19|TRBD1|.
TGTGCCAGTAGTATGGACAGGGGCGCCCAAGAGACCCAGTACTTC
CASSMDRGAQETQYF
>TRBJ1-1|TRBV27|.|.
TGTGCCAGCAGTTTCCCGAGGGACGGCGCACGAGCTTTCTTT
CASSFPRDGARAFF
>TRBJ1-6|TRBV4-3|.|once
TGCGCCAGCAGCCAATACACGACGGACGATAATTCACCCCTCCACTTT
CASSQYTTDDNSPLHF
>TRBJ1-5|TRBV6-5|TRBD1|.
TGTGCCAGCAGTTACACAGGGGGTCAGCCCCAGCATTTT
CASSYTGGQPQHF
>TRBJ2-2|TRBV7-3|TRBD1|.
TGTGCCAGCAGCTCTGGGACAGGGGGCGATTACGGGGAGCTGTTTTTT
CASSSGTGGDYGELFF
>TRBJ2-2|TRBV27|.|once
TGTGCCAGCAGTTTAGCCCTGGAGGGACCGCTGTTTTTT
CASSLALEGPLFF
>TRBJ1-1|TRBV5-1|.|.
TGCGCCAGCAGCCGGGCCTCGGACACTGAAGCTTTCTTT
CASSRASDTEAFF
>TRBJ2-2|TRBV29-1|.|once
TGCAGGGAACCAAGAACTGCGAACACCGGGGAGCTGTTTTTT
CREPRTANTGELFF
>TRBJ1-4|TRBV6-5|.|few
TGTGCCAGCAACAGGGCTCCTAATGAAAAACTGTTTTTT
CASNRAPNEKLFF
>TRBJ2-5|TRBV5-1|TRBD1|.
TGCGCCAGCAGCTTGGCGGACAGGGGCCAAGAGACCCAGTACTTC
CASSLADRGQETQYF
>TRBJ2-5|TRBV6-1|.|.
TGTGCCAGCAGTGACAAGGGGACCACGAGAGGGACCCAGTACTTC
CASSDKGTTRGTQYF
>TRBJ2-5|TRBV3-1/TRBV3-2|TRBD2|.
TGTGCCAGCAGCCCGTTTTTCACTAGCGGGGGTAATGGAGAGACCCAGTACTTC
CASSPFFTSGGNGETQYF
>TRBJ1-4|TRBV7-9|.|.
TGTGCCAGCAGCCGCTCAGGGGCCCCTAATGAAAAACTGTTTTTT
CASSRSGAPNEKLFF
>TRBJ2-1|TRBV7-3|.|.
TGTGCCAGCAGCTTAAGCGGGGTCCGAGACAATGAGCAGTTCTTC
CASSLSGVRDNEQFF
>TRBJ2-7|TRBV13|.|.
TGTGCCAGCAGCCCCCGGGTGGGCGAGCAGTACTTC
CASSPRVGEQYF
>TRBJ2-1|TRBV3-1/TRBV3-2|TRBD1|.
TGTGCCAGCAGCCTCCGGGACAGGGATGACTCTGAGCAGTTCTTC
CASSLRDRDDSEQFF
>TRBJ2-2|TRBV4-2|.|.
TGTGCCAGCAGCCAAGCGGGGGCCGGGGAGCTGTTTTTT
CASSQAGAGELFF
>TRBJ1-5|TRBV27|.|once
TGTGCCAGCAGTTTGTCGGCCGGGCTAGGCAATCAGCCCCAGCATTTT
CASSLSAGLGNQPQHF
>TRBJ2-7|TRBV27|.|.
TGTGCCAGCGCCTGGAGGGGGAAGGACGAGCAGTACTTC
CASAWRGKDEQYF
>TRBJ2-5|TRBV7-6|.|.
TGTGCCAGCAGCCCCAAGGGCTTTTCTCAGCCTCAAGAGACCCAGTACTTC
CASSPKGFSQPQETQYF
>TRBJ2-1|TRBV4-1|.|.
TGCGCCAGCAGCCAGGTTCTTGGACTCCCTCAGTTCTTC
CASSQVLGLPQFF
>TRBJ1-5|TRBV28|.|.
TGTGCCAGCAGTAATGTGGGGGGCTATAGCAATCAGCCCCAGCATTTT
CASSNVGGYSNQPQHF
>TRBJ1-2|TRBV11-2|.|.
TGTGCCAGCAGCGTGACACAGGGCTATGGCTACACCTTC
CASSVTQGYGYTF
>TRBJ2-3|TRBV5-1|TRBD1|.
TGCGCCAGCAGCCCAGACAGGGCCACAGATACGCAGTGTTTT
CASSPDRATDTQCF
>TRBJ2-5|TRBV7-8|TRBD2|once
TGTGCCAGCAGCCCGAGGACTAGCGGGGCTGGGGGAGAGACCCAGTACTTC
CASSPRTSGAGGETQYF
>TRBJ2-1|TRBV19|TRBD2|once
TGTGCCAGTAACACCCTCAGGGAGGGGGAGCAGTTCTTC
CASNTLREGEQFF
>TRBJ1-3|TRBV11-2|.|few
TGTGCCAGCAGCTTACTCAGGGCTGGGGGAAACACCATATATTTT
CASSLLRAGGNTIYF
>TRBJ2-7|TRBV7-7|.|.
TGTGCCAGCAGCCTGGACGTAGGACCCAACTACGAGCAGTACTTC
CASSLDVGPNYEQYF